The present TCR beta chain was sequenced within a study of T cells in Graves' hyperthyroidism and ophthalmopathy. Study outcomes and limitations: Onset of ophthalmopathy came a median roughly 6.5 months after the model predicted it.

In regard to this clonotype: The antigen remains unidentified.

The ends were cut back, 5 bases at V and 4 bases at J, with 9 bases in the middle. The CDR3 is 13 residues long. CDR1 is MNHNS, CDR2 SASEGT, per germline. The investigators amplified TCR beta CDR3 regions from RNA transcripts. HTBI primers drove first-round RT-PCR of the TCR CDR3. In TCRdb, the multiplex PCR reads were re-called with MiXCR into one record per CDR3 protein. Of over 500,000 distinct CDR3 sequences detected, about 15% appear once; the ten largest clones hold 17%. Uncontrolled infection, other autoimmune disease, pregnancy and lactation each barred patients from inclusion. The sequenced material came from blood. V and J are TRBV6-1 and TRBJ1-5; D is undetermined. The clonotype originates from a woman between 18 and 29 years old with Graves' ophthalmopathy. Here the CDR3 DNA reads TGTGCCAGCAGTTCCCAATTGAATCAGCCCCAGCATTTT. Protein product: CASSSQLNQPQHF.